Listed here is a single TCR beta chain. Antigen unknown. The junction departs from germline at one end; a sequencing error may be responsible. The data originate from a study of cytomegalovirus exposure and HLA in healthy donors. Broader study findings: A reported reduction in N-insertions relative to the approximately 640-donor mean was seen in an Asian-associated ancestry cluster in a later analysis.

Vbeta (60) and Jbeta (13) primers were used in the PCR. The assay was immunoSEQ multiplex PCR, and TCRdb's table has in-frame clones only and misses some. The data show around 130,000 clones, around 77% seen once. The sequencing input was PBMCs. This TCR came from a man between 45 and 60 years old in good health and CMV-seronegative.

CDR3 amino acids: CTSSDSRGPGNQPQHF. In DNA, the CDR3 is TGCACCAGCAGTGACAGCAGGGGGCCTGGCAATCAGCCCCAGCATTTT. This rearrangement joins TRBV10-2 to TRBJ1-5, with 8 bases fitting TRBD1. The CDR3 has 16 amino acids. Germline CDR1 and CDR2: WSHSY and SAAADI.